This T cell receptor (beta chain) emerged from a study of T cells in Graves' hyperthyroidism and ophthalmopathy. Study-wide results and limits: Most thyroid-expanded clonotypes above 0.001 were also found in blood.

As regards this clonotype: Its antigen is not known.

Germline V gene data show CDR1 as SQVTM and CDR2 as ANQGSEA. Germline trimming cut 4 bases from V and 4 bases from J; bases unmatched to any gene: 6. The CDR3 contains 15 residues. Clinical symptoms, serum thyroxine, TRAb, thyroid ultrasound and orbital computed tomography informed diagnoses. Using 10 ml of fresh peripheral blood, PBMCs were prepared. Regions amplified from RNA transcripts were the TCR beta CDR3 regions. Primed by the HTBI set, a first-round RT-PCR was run on the TCR CDR3. TCRdb reprocessed the multiplex PCR reads with MiXCR, giving one entry per CDR3 protein. The repertoire consists of over 700,000 distinct CDR3 sequences, with over 35% occurring once and the leading ten covering approximately 8.7%.

The sequencing sample was made of blood. The chain combines TRBV29-1 with TRBJ2-3; 12 nucleotides align to TRBD2. The clonotype was recovered from a man aged 18 to 29 with Graves' hyperthyroidism. CDR3 sequence reads: CSVASGRAGSDTQYF. The DNA for the CDR3 is TGCAGCGTTGCTAGCGGGAGGGCCGGATCAGATACGCAGTATTTT.